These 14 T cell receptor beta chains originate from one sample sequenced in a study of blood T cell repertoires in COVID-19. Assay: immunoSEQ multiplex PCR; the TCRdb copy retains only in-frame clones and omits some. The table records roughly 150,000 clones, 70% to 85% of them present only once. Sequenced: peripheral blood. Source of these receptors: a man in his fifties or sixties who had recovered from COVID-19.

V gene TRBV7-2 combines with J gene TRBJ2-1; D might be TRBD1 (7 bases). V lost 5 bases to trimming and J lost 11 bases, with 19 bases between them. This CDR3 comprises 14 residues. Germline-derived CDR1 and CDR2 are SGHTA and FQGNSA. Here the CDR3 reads CASSGRDSRIQQFF. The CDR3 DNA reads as TGTGCCAGCAGCGGGCGGGACAGTCGGATTCAGCAGTTCTTC.

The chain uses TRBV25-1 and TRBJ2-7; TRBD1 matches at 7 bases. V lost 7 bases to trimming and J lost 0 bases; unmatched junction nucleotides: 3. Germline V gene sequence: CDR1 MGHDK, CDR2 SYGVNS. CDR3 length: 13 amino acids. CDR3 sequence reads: CASTPGGSYEQYF. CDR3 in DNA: TGTGCCAGCACCCCAGGGGGCTCCTACGAGCAGTACTTC.

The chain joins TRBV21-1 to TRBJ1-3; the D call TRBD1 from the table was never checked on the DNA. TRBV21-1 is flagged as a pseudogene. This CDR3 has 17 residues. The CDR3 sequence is CASSEKVGTVSGNTIYF. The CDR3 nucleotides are TGTGCCAGCAGCGAAAAGGTCGGGACAGTCTCTGGAAACACCATATATTTT.

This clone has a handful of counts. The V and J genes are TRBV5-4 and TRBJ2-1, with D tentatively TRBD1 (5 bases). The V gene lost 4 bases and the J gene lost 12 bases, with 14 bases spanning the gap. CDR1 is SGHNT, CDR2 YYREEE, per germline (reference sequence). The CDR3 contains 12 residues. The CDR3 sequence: CASSLLPGAQFF. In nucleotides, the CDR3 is TGTGCCAGCAGCCTCCTACCTGGGGCGCAGTTCTTC.

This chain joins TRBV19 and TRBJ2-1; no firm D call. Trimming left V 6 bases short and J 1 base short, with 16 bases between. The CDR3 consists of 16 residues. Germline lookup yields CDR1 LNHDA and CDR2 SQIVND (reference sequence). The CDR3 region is CASRSVNPSSYNEQFF. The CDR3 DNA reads TGTGCCAGTAGGAGTGTGAATCCCTCATCCTACAATGAGCAGTTCTTC.

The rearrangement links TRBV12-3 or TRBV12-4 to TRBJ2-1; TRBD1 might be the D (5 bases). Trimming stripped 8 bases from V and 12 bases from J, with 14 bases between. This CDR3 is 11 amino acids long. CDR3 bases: TGTGCCAGCTGTCAGGGTGACGGGCAGTTCTTC. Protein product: CASCQGDGQFF.

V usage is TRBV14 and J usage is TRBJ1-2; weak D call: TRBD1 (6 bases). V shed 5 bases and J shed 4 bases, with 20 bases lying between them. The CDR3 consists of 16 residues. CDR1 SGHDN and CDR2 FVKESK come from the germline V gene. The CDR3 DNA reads TGTGCCAGCAGCGAGCCGGGACAATCTACTAGCTATGGCTACACCTTC. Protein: CASSEPGQSTSYGYTF.

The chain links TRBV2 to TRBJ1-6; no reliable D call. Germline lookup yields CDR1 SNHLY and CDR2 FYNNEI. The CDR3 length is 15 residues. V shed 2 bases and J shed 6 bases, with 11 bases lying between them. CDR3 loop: CASSEMVGSNSPLHF. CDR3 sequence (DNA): TGTGCCAGCAGTGAAATGGTGGGCAGTAATTCACCCCTCCACTTT.

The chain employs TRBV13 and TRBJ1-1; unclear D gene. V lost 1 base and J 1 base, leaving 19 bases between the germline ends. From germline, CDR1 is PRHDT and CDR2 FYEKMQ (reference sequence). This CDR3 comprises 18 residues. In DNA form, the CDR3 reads TGTGCCAGCAGCTTAGAGGGTACTCGGGTTGCGGGGAACACTGAAGCTTTCTTT. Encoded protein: CASSLEGTRVAGNTEAFF.

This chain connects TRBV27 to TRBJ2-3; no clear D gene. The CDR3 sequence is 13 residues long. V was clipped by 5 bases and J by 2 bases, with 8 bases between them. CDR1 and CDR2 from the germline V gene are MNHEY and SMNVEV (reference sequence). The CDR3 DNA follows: TGTGCCAGCAGTCCCCGGTTCACAGATACGCAGTATTTT. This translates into CASSPRFTDTQYF.

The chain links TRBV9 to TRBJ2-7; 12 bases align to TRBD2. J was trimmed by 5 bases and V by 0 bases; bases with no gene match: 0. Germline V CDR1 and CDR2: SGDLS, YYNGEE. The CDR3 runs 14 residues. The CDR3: CASSVGLAGDEQYF. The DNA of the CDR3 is TGTGCCAGCAGCGTAGGACTAGCGGGGGACGAGCAGTACTTC.

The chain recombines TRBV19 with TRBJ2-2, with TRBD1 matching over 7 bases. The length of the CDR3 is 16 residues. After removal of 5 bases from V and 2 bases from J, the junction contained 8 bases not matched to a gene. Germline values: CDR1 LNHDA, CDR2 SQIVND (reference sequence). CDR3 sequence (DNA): TGTGCCAGTAGTGAAACCGGGACAGCCAACACCGGGGAGCTGTTTTTT. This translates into CASSETGTANTGELFF. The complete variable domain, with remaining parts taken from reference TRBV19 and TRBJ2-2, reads DGGITQSPKYLFRKEGQNVTLSCEQNLNHDAMYWYRQDPGQGLRLIYYSQIVNDFQKGDIAEGYSVSREKKESFPLTVTSAQKNPTAFYLCASSETGTANTGELFFGEGSRLTVL.

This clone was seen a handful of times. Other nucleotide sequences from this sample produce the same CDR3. CDR3 DNA sequence: TGTGCCAGCTCACGGGGACAGAATAATGAAAAACTGTTTTTT. This translates into CASSRGQNNEKLFF. The chain combines TRBV18 with TRBJ1-4; 7 bases are a match to TRBD1. V shed 4 bases, J shed 4 bases, and the junction held 3 bases outside the gene matches. Germline V gene data show CDR1 as KGHSH and CDR2 as LQKENI. CDR3 length equals 14 residues.

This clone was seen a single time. CDR3 residues: CASSYPMRVAFF. CDR3 DNA sequence: TGTGCCAGCAGTTACCCAATGCGGGTGGCTTTCTTT. The rearrangement links TRBV6-2 or TRBV6-3 to TRBJ1-1; no firm D call. Germline loops: CDR1 MNHEY, CDR2 SVGEGT. CDR3 size: 12 residues. V gave up 2 bases and J gave up 11 bases, with 12 bases separating them.